This T cell receptor beta chain was captured in a study of early T cells in non-severe SARS-CoV-2 infection. Study details: With bulk RNA from unsorted whole blood as input, sequencing yielded unpaired chains. Study-level points and caveats: The VDJdb matching leaned toward anti-spike CD8 responses and overlooked private and CD4 specificities.

Unique molecular identifier tags were affixed to discrete cDNA molecules. TCRdb called the 5' RACE reads again in MiXCR, with one record for every CDR3 protein. Of more than 45,000 distinct CDR3 sequences in the sample, around 11% were seen once. V lost 4 bases and J lost 0, with 9 bases in between. CDR3 size: 15 residues. Germline V gene data show CDR1 as MNHEY and CDR2 as SMNVEV (reference sequence). This clonotype was detected a few times. Its antigen remains unknown. The sample comprised whole blood. The V gene is TRBV27, the J gene TRBJ2-2, with a tentative D call TRBD1 (6 bases). The TCR comes from an adult who was a healthcare worker with PCR-confirmed SARS-CoV-2 infection or an uninfected control (not recorded which). The CDR3 spells CASSYQGTNTGELFF. Written as DNA, the CDR3 is TGTGCCAGCAGTTACCAGGGGACGAACACCGGGGAGCTGTTTTTT.